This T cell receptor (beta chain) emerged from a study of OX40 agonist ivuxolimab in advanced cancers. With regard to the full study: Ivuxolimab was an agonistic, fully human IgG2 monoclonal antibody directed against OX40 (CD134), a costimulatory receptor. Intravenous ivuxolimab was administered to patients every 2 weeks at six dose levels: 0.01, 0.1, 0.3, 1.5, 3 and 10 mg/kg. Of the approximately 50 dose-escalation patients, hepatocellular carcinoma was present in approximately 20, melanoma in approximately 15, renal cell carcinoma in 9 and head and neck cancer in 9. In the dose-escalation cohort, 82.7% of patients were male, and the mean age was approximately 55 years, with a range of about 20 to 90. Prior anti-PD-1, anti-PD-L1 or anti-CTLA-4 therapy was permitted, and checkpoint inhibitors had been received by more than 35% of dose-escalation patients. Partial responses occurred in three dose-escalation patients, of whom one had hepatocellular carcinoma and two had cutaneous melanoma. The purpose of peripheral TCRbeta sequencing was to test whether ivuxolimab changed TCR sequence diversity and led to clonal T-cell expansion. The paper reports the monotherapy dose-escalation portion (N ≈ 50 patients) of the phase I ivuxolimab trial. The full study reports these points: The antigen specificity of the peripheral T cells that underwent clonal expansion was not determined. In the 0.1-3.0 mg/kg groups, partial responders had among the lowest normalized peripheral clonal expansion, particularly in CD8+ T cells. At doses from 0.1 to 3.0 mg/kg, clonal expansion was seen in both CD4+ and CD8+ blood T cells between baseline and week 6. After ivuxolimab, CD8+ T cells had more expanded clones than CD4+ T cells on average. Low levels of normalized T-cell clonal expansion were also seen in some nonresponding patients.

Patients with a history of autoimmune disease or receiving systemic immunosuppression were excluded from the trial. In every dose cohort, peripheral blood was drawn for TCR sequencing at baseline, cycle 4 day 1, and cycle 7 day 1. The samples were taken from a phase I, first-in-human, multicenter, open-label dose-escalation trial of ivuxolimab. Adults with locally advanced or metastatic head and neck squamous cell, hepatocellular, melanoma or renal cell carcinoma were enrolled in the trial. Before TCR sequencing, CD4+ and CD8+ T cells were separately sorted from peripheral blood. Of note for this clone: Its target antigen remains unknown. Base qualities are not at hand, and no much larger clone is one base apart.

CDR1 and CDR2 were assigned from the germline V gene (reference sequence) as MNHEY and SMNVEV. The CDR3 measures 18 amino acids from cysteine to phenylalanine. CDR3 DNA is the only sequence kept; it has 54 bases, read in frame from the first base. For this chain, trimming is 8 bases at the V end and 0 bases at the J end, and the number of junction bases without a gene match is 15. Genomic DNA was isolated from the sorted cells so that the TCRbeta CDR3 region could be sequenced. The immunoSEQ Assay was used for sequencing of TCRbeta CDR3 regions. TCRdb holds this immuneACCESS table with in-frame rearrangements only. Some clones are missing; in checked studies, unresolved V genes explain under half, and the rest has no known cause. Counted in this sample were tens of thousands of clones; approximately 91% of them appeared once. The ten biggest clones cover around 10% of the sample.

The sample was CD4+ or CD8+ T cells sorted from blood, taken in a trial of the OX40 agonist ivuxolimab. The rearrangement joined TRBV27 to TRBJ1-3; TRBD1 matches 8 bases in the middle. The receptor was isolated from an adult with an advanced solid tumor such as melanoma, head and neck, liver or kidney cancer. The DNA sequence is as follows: TGTGCCAGCGGTCTCTCGTCGACAGGGGCCCTCTCTGGAAACACCATATATTTT. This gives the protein CASGLSSTGALSGNTIYF.